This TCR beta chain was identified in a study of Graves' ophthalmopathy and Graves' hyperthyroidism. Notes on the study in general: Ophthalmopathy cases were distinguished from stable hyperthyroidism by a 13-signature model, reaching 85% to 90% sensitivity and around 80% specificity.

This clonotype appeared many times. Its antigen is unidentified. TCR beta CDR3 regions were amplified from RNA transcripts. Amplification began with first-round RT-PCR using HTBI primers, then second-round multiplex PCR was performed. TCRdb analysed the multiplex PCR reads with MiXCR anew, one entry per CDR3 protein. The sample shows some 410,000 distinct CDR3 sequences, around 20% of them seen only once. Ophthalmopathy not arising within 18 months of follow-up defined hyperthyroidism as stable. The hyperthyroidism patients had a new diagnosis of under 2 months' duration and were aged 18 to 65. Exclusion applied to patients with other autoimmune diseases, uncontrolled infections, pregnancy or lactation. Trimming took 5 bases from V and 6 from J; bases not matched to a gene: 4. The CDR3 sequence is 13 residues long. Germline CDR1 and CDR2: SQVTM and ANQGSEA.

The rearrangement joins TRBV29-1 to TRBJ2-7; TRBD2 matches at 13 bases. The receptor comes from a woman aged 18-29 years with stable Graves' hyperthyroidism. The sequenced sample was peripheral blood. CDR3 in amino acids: CSVRTSGRAEQYF. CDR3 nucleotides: TGCAGCGTTAGGACTAGCGGGAGAGCCGAGCAGTACTTC.